The clone carrying this T cell receptor beta chain was seen a few times. What it binds is unknown. MiXCR, applied by TCRdb to the RT-PCR reads, yields one record per CDR3 protein. This table holds over 300,000 distinct CDR3 sequences, 20% to 25% found once. This sample stems from a study of response to subunit inactivated influenza vaccine. General observations from the study: Few additional T cells are recruited per seasonal influenza vaccination, authors suggested.

Looked up from germline, CDR1 is MNHNS and CDR2 is SASEGT. V shed 3 bases and J 9 bases; nucleotides not matched to a gene: 5. This CDR3 contains 14 residues. The specimen was PBMCs from blood, collected about 20 months after vaccination. This sequence was found in a man between 50 and 75 years old who received an inactivated influenza vaccine. The chain combines TRBV6-1 with TRBJ1-6; 7 positions agree with TRBD1. The CDR3 reads CASSDDRVGSPLHF. For the CDR3, the DNA is TGTGCCAGCAGTGATGACAGGGTTGGTTCACCCCTCCACTTT.